This T cell receptor beta chain was retrieved from a study of T-cell reconstitution after alpha-beta-depleted transplantation in children (TCRdb year 2016). Study-wide context: Using TCR repertoire profiling, the study quantitatively followed how T-cell immune reconstitution unfolded in children after TCRalphabeta/CD19-depleted allogeneic hematopoietic cell transplantation.

The library was produced with PCR. This sample was sequenced with an Illumina HiSeq 2500. To normalize quantification of the TCRbeta repertoire, the TCR libraries were built with molecular barcoding that relied on unique molecular identifiers. TCRdb reprocessed the public reads (quality trimming at Q25 with fastp, clone calling with MiXCR) and kept in-frame beta chains. Each CDR3 protein appears once, grouped with its most common genes and DNA. The sample profile shows around 380,000 distinct CDR3 sequences; about 11% of them were found once. Clones ranked in the top ten supply approximately 5% of the sample. This clonotype came up a few times. Its antigen remains undetermined. Per-base quality was not reported, and no clone a single base away is much larger than it. The receptor was derived from a human donor who donated a stem cell graft to a child with acute myeloid leukemia. The source material was PBMCs from the stem cell graft donor, sampled from the stem cell graft.

CDR3 sequence: CASSPPAGYTEAFF. The DNA sequence is as follows: TGCGCCAGCAGCCCCCCGGCAGGGTACACTGAAGCTTTCTTT. The receptor chain draws on TRBV5-1 and TRBJ1-1; the D gene is perhaps TRBD1, from 5 matching bases. The V end loses 4 bases and the J end loses 3 bases, and a stretch of 13 bases separates them. Spanning cysteine to phenylalanine, the CDR3 consists of 14 amino acids. The only DNA kept is the CDR3, 42 bases in frame from the first base. As encoded in the germline V gene, CDR1 is SGHRS while CDR2 is YFSETQ.